The rows below give T cell receptor beta chains drawn from one sample of a study of T cell clonotyping in hematopoietic cell transplantation. Using immunoSEQ multiplex PCR, the repertoire was profiled, and TCRdb retains in-frame clones only, with some absent. Of approximately 28,000 clones listed, around 80% are singletons. Sequences were derived from peripheral blood mononuclear cells, sampled before stem cell transplant. The source of these receptors is a woman aged 55-69 years with acute myeloid leukemia. Some clones in this sample may be carry-over from other donors' samples. Each CDR3 is given with its conserved first and last residue. D genes are given only for firm matches. The size entry is marked missing in some rows and otherwise reads once, few, many or a size class.

clone size | J gene | D gene | V gene | CDR3 DNA | CDR3 protein
NA | TRBJ1-1 | NA | TRBV2 | TGTGCCAGCAGTGGATGGGCGTCCCGGGCTTTCTTT | CASSGWASRAFF
NA | TRBJ2-7 | NA | TRBV28 | TGTGCCAGCAGCACTACCGACAGATACGAGCAGTACTTC | CASSTTDRYEQYF
NA | TRBJ1-1 | NA | TRBV4-1 | TGCGCCAGCAGCCAAGTCAGTGGGCTGTGGGCTGAAGCTTTCTTT | CASSQVSGLWAEAFF
NA | TRBJ1-4 | TRBD1 | TRBV9 | TGTGCCAGCAGCAGGTCACAGGGGTTTAATGAAAAACTGTTTTTT | CASSRSQGFNEKLFF
NA | TRBJ2-2 | NA | TRBV5-1 | TGCGCCAGCTTACTAGCAGGGAGTCCCGGGGAGCTGTTTTTT | CASLLAGSPGELFF
NA | TRBJ2-7 | NA | TRBV11-2 | TGTGCCAGCAGCTTACCGTTCCGGGAGCAGTACTTC | CASSLPFREQYF
NA | TRBJ1-1 | NA | TRBV2 | TGTGCCAGCAGTGATTCGGCAGGGGAAGTTGAAGCTTTCTTT | CASSDSAGEVEAFF
few | TRBJ2-7 | TRBD1 | TRBV27 | TGTGCCAGCAGTTCGGGGACAGGGGGCATCTACGAGCAGTACTTC | CASSSGTGGIYEQYF
NA | TRBJ2-1 | NA | TRBV27 | TGTGCCAGCAGTTTACGGGCTAGCGTACCCTCCTACAATGAGCAGTTCTTC | CASSLRASVPSYNEQFF
NA | TRBJ2-1 | NA | TRBV19 | TGTGCCAGTAGTATAACGGCCTCGGAGCAGTTCTTC | CASSITASEQFF
NA | TRBJ2-2 | NA | TRBV7-3 | TGTGCCAGCAGCTTCGGGACCGGGGAGCTGTTTTTT | CASSFGTGELFF
NA | TRBJ2-5 | NA | TRBV2 | TGTGCCAGCAGTGAAAGAATCCGGGACACTCCCGGGGAGACCCAGTACTTC | CASSERIRDTPGETQYF
NA | TRBJ2-7 | TRBD1 | TRBV5-1 | TGCGCCAGCAGCTATGGACAGGGGGGGGAGCAGTACTTC | CASSYGQGGEQYF
NA | TRBJ1-6 | TRBD1 | TRBV7-2 | TGTGCCAGCAGCCCGTTGGACAGGGGACGATATAATTCACCCCTCCACTTT | CASSPLDRGRYNSPLHF
few | TRBJ1-2 | TRBD1 | TRBV7-6 | TGTGCCAGCAGTCGCGACGAAACAGGGGGCAATGGCTACACCTTC | CASSRDETGGNGYTF
NA | TRBJ1-2 | NA | TRBV9 | TGTGCCAGCAGCGTAGAGGGGGGCCGGCGTGGCTACACCTTC | CASSVEGGRRGYTF
NA | TRBJ2-2 | TRBD2 | TRBV19 | TGTGCCAGTAGTATTTTCGGGGGGGGGCGAACCGGGGAGCTGTTTTTT | CASSIFGGGRTGELFF
NA | TRBJ2-1 | NA | TRBV5-1 | TGCGCCAGCAGCTATGGACTGAACAATGAGCAGTTCTTC | CASSYGLNNEQFF
NA | TRBJ2-7 | NA | TRBV7-2 | TGTGCCAGCAGCTTACGTGGCTACGAGCAGTACTTC | CASSLRGYEQYF
NA | TRBJ2-7 | NA | TRBV15 | TGTGCCACCAGCAAAGGACAGTTAAGCTCCTACGAGCAGTACTTC | CATSKGQLSSYEQYF
NA | TRBJ2-7 | TRBD2 | TRBV2 | TGTGCCAGCAGTGAGGCTGCGGGAGTATCTGAGCAGTACTTC | CASSEAAGVSEQYF
NA | TRBJ1-3 | NA | TRBV5-6 | TGTGCCAGCAGCTTGTACGAGACTGGAAACACCATATATTTT | CASSLYETGNTIYF